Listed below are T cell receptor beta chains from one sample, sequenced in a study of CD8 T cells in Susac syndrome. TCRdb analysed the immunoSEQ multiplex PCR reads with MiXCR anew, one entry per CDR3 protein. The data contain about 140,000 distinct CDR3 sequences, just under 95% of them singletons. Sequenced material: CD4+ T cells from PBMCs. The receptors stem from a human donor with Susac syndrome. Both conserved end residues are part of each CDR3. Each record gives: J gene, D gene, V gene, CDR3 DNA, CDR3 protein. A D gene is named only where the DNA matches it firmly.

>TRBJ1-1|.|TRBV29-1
TGCAGCGGCATCGGGGTCGGGACACAGAACACTGAAGCTTTCTTT
CSGIGVGTQNTEAFF
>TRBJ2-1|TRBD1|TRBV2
TGTGCCAGCCTAGGGACAGCCATGGGTGAGCAGTTCTTC
CASLGTAMGEQFF
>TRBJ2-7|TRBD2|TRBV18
TGTGCCAGCTCACCTCTCGCTAGCGGGAAAAGCGAGCAGTACTTC
CASSPLASGKSEQYF
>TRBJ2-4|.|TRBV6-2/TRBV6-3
TGTGCCAGCAGTTTAGGCCGGCTAGTGCCCAACATTCAGTACTTC
CASSLGRLVPNIQYF
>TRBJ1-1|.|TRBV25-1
TGTGCCAGCAGTGAACCAGGCCGGGGGGAAGCTTTCTTT
CASSEPGRGEAFF
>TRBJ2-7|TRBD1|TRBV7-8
TGTGCCAGCAGCTTGGGACAGGGGGGTTACGAGCAGTACTTC
CASSLGQGGYEQYF
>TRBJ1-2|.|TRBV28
TGTGCCAGCAGCACCTGGGAGCGGGGCTACACCTTC
CASSTWERGYTF
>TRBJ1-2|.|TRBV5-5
TGTGCCAGCAGCAAGGACACCAACTATGGCTACACCTTC
CASSKDTNYGYTF
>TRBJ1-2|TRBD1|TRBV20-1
TGCAGTGCTAGAGATTTAAGACAGGGGGAGAGGGATGGCTACACCTTC
CSARDLRQGERDGYTF
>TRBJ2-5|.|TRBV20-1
TGCAGTGCTTCACAAGAGACCCAGTACTTC
CSASQETQYF
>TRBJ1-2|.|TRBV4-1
TGCGCCAGCAGCCAAAAAATGGGGGCCGGCTACACCTTC
CASSQKMGAGYTF
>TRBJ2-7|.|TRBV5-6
TGTGCCAGCAGTCCCCCAGGGGCGCGCTACGAGCAGTACTTC
CASSPPGARYEQYF
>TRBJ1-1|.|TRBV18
TGTGCCAGCTCACCTCAGGGTACCATGAACACTGAAGCTTTCTTT
CASSPQGTMNTEAFF
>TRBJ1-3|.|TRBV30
TGTGCCTGGAGTTTCACCAGGGGAAACACCATATATTTT
CAWSFTRGNTIYF
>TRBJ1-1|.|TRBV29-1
TGCAGCGTGGGACATAAGGGCACTGAAGCTTTCTTT
CSVGHKGTEAFF